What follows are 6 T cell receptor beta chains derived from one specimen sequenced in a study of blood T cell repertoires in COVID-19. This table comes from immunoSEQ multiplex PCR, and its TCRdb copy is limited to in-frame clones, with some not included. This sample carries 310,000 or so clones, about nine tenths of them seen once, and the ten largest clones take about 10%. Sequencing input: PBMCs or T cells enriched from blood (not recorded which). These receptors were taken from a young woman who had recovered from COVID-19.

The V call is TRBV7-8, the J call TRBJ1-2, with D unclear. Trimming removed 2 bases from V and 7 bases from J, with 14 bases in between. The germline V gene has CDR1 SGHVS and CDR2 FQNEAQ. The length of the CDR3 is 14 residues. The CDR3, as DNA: TGTGCCAGCAGCTTAATGTCAGTCTCGCCTGGCTACACCTTC. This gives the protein CASSLMSVSPGYTF.

CDR3 bases: TGTGCCAGCAGCTTAGCGCCCTTACTAGCGGGAGTCTACAATGAGCAGTTCTTC. Translated, it gives CASSLAPLLAGVYNEQFF. V and J are TRBV7-7 and TRBJ2-1; 11 bases are a match to TRBD2. Germline trimming cut 0 bases from V and 3 bases from J; bases unmatched to any gene: 7. This CDR3 region has 18 residues. The germline V gene has CDR1 SSHAT and CDR2 FNYEAQ (reference sequence).

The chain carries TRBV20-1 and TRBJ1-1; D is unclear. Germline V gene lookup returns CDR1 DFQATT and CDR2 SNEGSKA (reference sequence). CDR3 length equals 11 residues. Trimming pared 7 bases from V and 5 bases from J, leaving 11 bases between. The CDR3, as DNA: TGCAGTGTGCAGGAATGGACTGAAGCTTTCTTT. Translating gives CSVQEWTEAFF.

The CDR3 DNA follows: TGTGCCACCAGTGATTTTGGCAGGGACAATGAGCAGTTCTTC. Translating gives CATSDFGRDNEQFF. The V gene is TRBV24-1, the J gene TRBJ2-1, with a tentative D call TRBD1 (5 bases). Germline assignment: CDR1 KGHDR and CDR2 SFDVKD. V lost 1 base and J lost 5, with 8 bases in between. The CDR3 is 14 residues long.

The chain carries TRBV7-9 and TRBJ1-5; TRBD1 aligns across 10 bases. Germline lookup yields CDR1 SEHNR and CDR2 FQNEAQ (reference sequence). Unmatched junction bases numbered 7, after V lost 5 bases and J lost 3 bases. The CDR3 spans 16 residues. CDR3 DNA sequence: TGTGCCAGCAGCCCGACGACAGGGGGCCTCAATCAGCCCCAGCATTTT. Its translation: CASSPTTGGLNQPQHF.

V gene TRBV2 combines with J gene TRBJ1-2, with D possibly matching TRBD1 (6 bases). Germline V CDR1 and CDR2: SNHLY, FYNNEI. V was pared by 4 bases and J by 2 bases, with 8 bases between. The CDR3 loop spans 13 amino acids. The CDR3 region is CASSVQGNYGYTF. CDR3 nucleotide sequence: TGTGCCAGCAGTGTACAGGGCAACTATGGCTACACCTTC.